This T cell receptor (beta chain) was retrieved from a study of T cells in Graves' hyperthyroidism and ophthalmopathy. Background on the study: Peripheral blood was acquired at first diagnosis, ahead of any therapy whatsoever.

A word on this clonotype: Its antigen remains unknown.

The CDR3 regions of TCR beta were amplified from RNA transcripts. During a first-round RT-PCR of the TCR CDR3, the HTBI primer set was used. One entry per CDR3 protein, called by TCRdb with MiXCR from the multiplex PCR reads. In the table there are about 840,000 distinct CDR3 sequences, roughly 40% of which are singletons. Study-wide points: Most expanded thyroid clonotypes above 0.001 also appeared in blood.

Graves' hyperthyroidism qualified as stable when ophthalmopathy did not progress within 18 months. Fresh peripheral blood, roughly 9.8 ml of it, supplied the PBMCs. The receptor comes from a man aged 18 to 30 with Graves' hyperthyroidism. Sequenced sample: blood.

CDR3 nucleotides: TGCAGTGTCACACAGGGTGGGTCACCCCTCCACTTT. It translates to CSVTQGGSPLHF. V and J are TRBV20-1 and TRBJ1-6; the D gene is possibly TRBD1 (6 bases). The CDR3 runs to 12 residues. The V and J ends lost 7 bases and 10 bases respectively, with 14 bases between them. Germline V gives CDR1 DFQATT, CDR2 SNEGSKA (reference sequence).